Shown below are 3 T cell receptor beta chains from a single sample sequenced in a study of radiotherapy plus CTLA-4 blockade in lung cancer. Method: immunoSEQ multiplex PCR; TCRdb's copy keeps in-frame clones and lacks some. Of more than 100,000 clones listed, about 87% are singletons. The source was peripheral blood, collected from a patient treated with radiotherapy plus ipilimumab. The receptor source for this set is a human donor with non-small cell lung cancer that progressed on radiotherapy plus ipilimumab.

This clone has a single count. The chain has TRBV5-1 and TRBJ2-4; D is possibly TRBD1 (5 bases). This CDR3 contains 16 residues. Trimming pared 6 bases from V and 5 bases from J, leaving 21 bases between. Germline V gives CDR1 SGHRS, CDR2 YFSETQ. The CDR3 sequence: CASTSGVAQGQNIQYF. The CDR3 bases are TGCGCCAGCACCTCTGGGGTGGCGCAGGGTCAAAACATTCAGTACTTC.

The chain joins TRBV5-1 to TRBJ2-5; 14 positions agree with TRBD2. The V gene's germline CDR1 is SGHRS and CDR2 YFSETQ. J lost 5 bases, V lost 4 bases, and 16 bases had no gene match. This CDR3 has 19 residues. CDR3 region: CASSLTPPTSGRAGETQYF. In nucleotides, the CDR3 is TGCGCCAGCAGCCTAACCCCCCCGACTAGCGGGAGGGCCGGGGAGACCCAGTACTTC.

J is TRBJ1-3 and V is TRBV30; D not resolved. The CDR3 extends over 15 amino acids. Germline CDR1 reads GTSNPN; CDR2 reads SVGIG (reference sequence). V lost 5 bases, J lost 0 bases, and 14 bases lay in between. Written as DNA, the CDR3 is TGTGCCTGGGGGCTACAGAGCAGCTCTGGAAACACCATATATTTT. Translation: CAWGLQSSSGNTIYF.